These T cell receptor beta chains were read from a single sample in a study of CD8+ T cells in alopecia areata. TCRdb keeps only in-frame clones here, not all; method: immunoSEQ multiplex PCR. This sample has about 90,000 clones, with roughly 45% found just once. Specimen: CD8+ T cells sorted from blood, collected at week 24, from a patient treated with tofacitinib. The receptors here all came from a human donor with alopecia areata. Each CDR3 is given without its conserved first and last residue. Fields, in order: J gene, V gene, CDR3 protein.

j_gene: TRBJ2-2
v_gene: TRBV29-1
CDR3aa: SAGTPNTGELF

j_gene: TRBJ2-5
v_gene: TRBV30
CDR3aa: AWSVLGGRETQY

j_gene: TRBJ2-1
v_gene: TRBV6-6
CDR3aa: ASSYWDHTSYNEQF

j_gene: TRBJ1-1
v_gene: TRBV5-4
CDR3aa: ASGRTENTEAF

j_gene: TRBJ2-1
v_gene: TRBV7-9
CDR3aa: ASSPMTSGDEQF

j_gene: TRBJ1-1
v_gene: TRBV6-1
CDR3aa: ASMGEGPLPYEAF

j_gene: TRBJ1-3
v_gene: TRBV13
CDR3aa: ASSAEGAGNTIY

j_gene: TRBJ1-1
v_gene: TRBV7-2
CDR3aa: ASSRANTEAF

j_gene: TRBJ2-5
v_gene: TRBV28
CDR3aa: ASSLWPSGSSPQETQY

j_gene: TRBJ1-1
v_gene: TRBV6-1
CDR3aa: ASGVGITEAF

j_gene: TRBJ2-7
v_gene: TRBV11-2
CDR3aa: ASSLGLAGDTEQY

j_gene: TRBJ1-3
v_gene: TRBV5-1
CDR3aa: ASSLGTPSSGNTIY

j_gene: TRBJ1-1
v_gene: TRBV30
CDR3aa: AWSVITGPLNTEAF

j_gene: TRBJ1-2
v_gene: TRBV4-1
CDR3aa: ASSLEWPGVNYGYT

j_gene: TRBJ2-7
v_gene: TRBV5-6
CDR3aa: ASSPVGGTSGKAWYEQY

j_gene: TRBJ2-6
v_gene: TRBV19
CDR3aa: ASTQDGVSGANVLT

j_gene: TRBJ2-3
v_gene: TRBV6-6
CDR3aa: ASRWLAGVSDTQY

j_gene: TRBJ2-5
v_gene: TRBV10-3
CDR3aa: AIKEDSQETQY

j_gene: TRBJ1-1
v_gene: TRBV30
CDR3aa: AWSRGITEAF

j_gene: TRBJ2-6
v_gene: TRBV10-2
CDR3aa: ASSEVVGSGANVLT

j_gene: TRBJ2-5
v_gene: TRBV10-3
CDR3aa: AISESGARETQY

j_gene: TRBJ2-1
v_gene: TRBV2
CDR3aa: ASSELGLTYNEQF

j_gene: TRBJ2-1
v_gene: TRBV29-1
CDR3aa: SVGGPGSRNEHF

j_gene: TRBJ1-2
v_gene: TRBV19
CDR3aa: ASSYRVDYGYT